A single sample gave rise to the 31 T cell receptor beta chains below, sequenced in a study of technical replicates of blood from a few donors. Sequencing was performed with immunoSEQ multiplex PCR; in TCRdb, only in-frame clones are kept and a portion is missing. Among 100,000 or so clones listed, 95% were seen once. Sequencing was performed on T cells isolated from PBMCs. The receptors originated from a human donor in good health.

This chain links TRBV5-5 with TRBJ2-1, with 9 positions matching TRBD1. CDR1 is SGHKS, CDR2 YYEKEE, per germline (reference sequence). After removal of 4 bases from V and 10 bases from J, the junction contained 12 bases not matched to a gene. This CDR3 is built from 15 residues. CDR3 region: CASSHGQGLSGEQFF. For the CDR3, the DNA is TGTGCCAGCAGCCATGGACAGGGGCTATCAGGAGAGCAGTTCTTC.

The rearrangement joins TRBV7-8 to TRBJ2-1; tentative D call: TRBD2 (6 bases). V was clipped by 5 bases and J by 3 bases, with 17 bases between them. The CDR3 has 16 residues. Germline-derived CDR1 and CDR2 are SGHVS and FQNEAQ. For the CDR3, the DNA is TGTGCCAGCAGCCGAATGGGAGGTAGGCTCTACAATGAGCAGTTCTTC. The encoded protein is CASSRMGGRLYNEQFF.

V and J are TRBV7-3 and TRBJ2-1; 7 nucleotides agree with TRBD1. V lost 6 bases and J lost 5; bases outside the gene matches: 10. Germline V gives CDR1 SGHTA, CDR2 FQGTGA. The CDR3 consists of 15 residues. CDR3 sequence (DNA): TGTGCCAGCAGTCAAAGACAGGGAGACAACAATGAGCAGTTCTTC. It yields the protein CASSQRQGDNNEQFF.

CDR3 sequence: CASSALGSGGSYEQYF. The CDR3 nucleotides are TGTGCCAGCAGTGCCCTGGGTAGCGGGGGGTCCTACGAGCAGTACTTC. This chain connects TRBV6-1 to TRBJ2-7; 10 bases are shared with TRBD2. Per germline, CDR1 MNHNS and CDR2 SASEGT. The CDR3 consists of 16 residues. The V and J ends lost 4 bases and 1 base, in that order; junction bases with no gene match: 7.

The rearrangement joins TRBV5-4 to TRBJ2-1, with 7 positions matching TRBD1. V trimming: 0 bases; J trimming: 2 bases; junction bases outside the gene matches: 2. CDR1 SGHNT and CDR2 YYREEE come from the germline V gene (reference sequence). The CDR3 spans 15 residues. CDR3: CASSLGQGTYNEQFF. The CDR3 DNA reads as TGTGCCAGCAGCTTGGGACAGGGAACCTACAATGAGCAGTTCTTC.

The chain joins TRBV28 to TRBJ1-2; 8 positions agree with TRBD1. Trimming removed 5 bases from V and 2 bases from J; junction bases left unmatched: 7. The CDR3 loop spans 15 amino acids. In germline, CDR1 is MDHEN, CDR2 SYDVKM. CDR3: CASSLLDRDNYGYTF. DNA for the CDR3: TGTGCCAGCAGTCTCCTGGACAGGGACAACTATGGCTACACCTTC.

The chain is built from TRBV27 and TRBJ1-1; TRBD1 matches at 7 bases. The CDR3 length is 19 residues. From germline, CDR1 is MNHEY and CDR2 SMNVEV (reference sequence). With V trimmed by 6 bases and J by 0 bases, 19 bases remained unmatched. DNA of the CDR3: TGTGCCAGCAGCCAACTCGACAGGGTCAAAAGCCCTATGAACACTGAAGCTTTCTTT. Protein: CASSQLDRVKSPMNTEAFF.

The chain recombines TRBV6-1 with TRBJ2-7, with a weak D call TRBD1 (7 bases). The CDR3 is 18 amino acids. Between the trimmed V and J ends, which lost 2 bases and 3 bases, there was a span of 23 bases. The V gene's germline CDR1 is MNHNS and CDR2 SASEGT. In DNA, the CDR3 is TGTGCCAGCAGTGAATTGGTAGTCGCGGGACAGTTCCTCTACGAGCAGTACTTC. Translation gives CASSELVVAGQFLYEQYF.

CDR3 bases: TGTGCCAGCAGTTTCGGTCTGGACGGGGGGAATGAGCAGTTCTTC. Amino acids: CASSFGLDGGNEQFF. This chain links TRBV27 with TRBJ2-1, with TRBD2 matching over 7 bases. V dropped 3 bases and J dropped 7; count of bases not matched to a gene: 9. This CDR3 region has 15 residues. Germline CDR1 MNHEY, CDR2 SMNVEV (reference sequence).

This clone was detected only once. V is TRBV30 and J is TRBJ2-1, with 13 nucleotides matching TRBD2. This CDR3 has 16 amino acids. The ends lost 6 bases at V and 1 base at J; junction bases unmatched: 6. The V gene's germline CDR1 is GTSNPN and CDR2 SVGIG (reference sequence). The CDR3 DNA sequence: TGTGCCTGCGGGACTAGCGGGGTAGGGTCCTACAATGAGCAGTTCTTC. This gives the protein CACGTSGVGSYNEQFF.

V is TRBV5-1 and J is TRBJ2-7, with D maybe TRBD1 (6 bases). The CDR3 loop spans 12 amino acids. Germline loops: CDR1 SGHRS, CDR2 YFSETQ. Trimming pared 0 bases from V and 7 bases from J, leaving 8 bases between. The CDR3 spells CASSLAGEEQYF. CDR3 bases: TGCGCCAGCAGCTTGGCAGGGGAAGAGCAGTACTTC. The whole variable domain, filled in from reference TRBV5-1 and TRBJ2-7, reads KAGVTQTPRYLIKTRGQQVTLSCSPISGHRSVSWYQQTPGQGLQFLFEYFSETQRNKGNFPGRFSGRQFSNSRSEMNVSTLELGDSALYLCASSLAGEEQYFGPGTRLTVT.

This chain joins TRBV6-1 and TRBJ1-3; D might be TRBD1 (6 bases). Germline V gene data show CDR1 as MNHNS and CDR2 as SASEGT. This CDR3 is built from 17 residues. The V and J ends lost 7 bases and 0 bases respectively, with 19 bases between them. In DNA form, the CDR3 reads TGTGCCAGCAATGAGAGGGGAGGGGGAGGCTCTGGAAACACCATATATTTT. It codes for CASNERGGGGSGNTIYF.

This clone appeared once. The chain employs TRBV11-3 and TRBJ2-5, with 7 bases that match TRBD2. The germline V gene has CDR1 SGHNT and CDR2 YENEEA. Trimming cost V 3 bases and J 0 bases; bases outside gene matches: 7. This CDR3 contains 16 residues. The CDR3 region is CASSFQRGQYQETQYF. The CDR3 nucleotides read TGTGCCAGCAGCTTCCAGCGGGGCCAGTACCAAGAGACCCAGTACTTC.

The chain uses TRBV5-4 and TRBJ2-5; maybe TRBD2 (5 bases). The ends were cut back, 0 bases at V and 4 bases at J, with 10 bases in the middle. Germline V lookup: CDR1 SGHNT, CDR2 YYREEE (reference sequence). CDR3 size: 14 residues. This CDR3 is CASSLELARETQYF. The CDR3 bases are TGTGCCAGCAGCTTGGAGCTAGCTAGAGAGACCCAGTACTTC.

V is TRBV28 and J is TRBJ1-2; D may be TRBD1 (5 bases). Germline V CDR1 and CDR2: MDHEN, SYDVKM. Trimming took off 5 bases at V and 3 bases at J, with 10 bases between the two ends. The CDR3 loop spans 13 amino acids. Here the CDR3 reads CASSLTGDYGYTF. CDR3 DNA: TGTGCCAGCAGTCTAACAGGAGACTATGGCTACACCTTC.

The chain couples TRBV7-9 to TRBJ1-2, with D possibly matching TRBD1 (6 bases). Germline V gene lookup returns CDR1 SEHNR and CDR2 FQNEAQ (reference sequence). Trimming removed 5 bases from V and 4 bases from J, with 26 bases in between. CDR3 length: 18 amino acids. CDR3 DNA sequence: TGTGCCAGCAGCCAGACAAAGGGAACAGGGCCTAAGTTCTATGGCTACACCTTC. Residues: CASSQTKGTGPKFYGYTF.

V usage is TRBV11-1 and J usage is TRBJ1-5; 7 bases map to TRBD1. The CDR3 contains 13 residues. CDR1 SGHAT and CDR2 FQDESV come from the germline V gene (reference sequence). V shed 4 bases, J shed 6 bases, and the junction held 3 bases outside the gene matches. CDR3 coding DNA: TGTGCCAGCAGCTCCGACAGGGCTCAGCCCCAGCATTTT. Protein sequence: CASSSDRAQPQHF.

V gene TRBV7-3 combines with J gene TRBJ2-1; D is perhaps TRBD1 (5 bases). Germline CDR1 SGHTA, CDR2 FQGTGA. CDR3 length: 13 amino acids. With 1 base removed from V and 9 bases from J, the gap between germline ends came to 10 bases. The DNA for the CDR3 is TGTGCCAGCAGCTTAAACCAGGGTGGTGAGCAGTTCTTC. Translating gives CASSLNQGGEQFF.

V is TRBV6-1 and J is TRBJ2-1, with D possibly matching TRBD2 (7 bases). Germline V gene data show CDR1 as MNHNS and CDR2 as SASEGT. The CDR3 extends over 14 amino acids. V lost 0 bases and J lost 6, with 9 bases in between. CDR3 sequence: CASSEAGGANEQFF. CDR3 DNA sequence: TGTGCCAGCAGTGAAGCTGGGGGGGCCAATGAGCAGTTCTTC.

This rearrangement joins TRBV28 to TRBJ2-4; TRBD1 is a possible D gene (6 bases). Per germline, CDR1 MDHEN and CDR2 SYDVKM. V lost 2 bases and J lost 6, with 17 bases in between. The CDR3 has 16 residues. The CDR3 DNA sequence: TGTGCCAGCAGTTTAAATACAGGTGGGGGCCTAAACATTCAGTACTTC. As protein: CASSLNTGGGLNIQYF.

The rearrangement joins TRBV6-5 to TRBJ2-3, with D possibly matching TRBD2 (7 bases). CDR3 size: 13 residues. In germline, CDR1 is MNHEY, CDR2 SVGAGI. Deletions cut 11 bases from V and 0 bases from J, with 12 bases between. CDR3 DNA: TGTGCCGCCGGGGGGCTCAGCACAGATACGCAGTATTTT. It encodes CAAGGLSTDTQYF.

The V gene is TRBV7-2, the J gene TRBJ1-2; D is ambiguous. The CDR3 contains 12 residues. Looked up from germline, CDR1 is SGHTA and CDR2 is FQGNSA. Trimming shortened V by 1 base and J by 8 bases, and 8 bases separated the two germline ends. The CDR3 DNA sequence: TGTGCCAGCAGCTTAGACTTGATGGGCTACACCTTC. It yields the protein CASSLDLMGYTF.

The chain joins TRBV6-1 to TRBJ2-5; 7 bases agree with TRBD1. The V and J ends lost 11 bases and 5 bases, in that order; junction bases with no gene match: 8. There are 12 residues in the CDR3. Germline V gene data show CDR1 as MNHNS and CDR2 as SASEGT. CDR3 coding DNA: TGTGCCGCTACCTACAGGGGTGAGACCCAGTACTTC. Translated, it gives CAATYRGETQYF.

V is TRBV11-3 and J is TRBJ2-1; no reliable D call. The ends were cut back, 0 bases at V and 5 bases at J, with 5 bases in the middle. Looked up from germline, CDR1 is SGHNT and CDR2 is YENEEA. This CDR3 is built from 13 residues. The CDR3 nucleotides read TGTGCCAGCAGCTTAGATGTAGACAATGAGCAGTTCTTC. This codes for CASSLDVDNEQFF.

The CDR3 reads CASSQTGALQETQYF. The DNA for the CDR3 is TGCGCCAGCAGCCAAACAGGGGCCCTCCAAGAGACCCAGTACTTC. V gene TRBV4-1 combines with J gene TRBJ2-5; TRBD1 matches at 7 bases. Trimming took 2 bases from V and 1 from J; bases not matched to a gene: 4. The CDR3 extends over 15 amino acids. Germline V gives CDR1 MGHRA, CDR2 YSYEKL.

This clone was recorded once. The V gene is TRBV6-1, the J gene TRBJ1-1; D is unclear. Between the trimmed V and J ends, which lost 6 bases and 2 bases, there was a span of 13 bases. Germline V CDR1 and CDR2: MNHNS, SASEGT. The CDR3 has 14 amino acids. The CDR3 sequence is CASRRAGLNTEAFF. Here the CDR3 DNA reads TGTGCCAGCAGGCGGGCAGGCTTAAACACTGAAGCTTTCTTT.

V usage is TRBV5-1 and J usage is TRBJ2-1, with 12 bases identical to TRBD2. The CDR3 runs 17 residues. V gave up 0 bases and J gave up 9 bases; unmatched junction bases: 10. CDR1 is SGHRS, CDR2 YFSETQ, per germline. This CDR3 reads CASSLELAGGGRVEQFF. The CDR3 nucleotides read TGCGCCAGCAGCTTGGAACTAGCGGGAGGCGGTAGAGTTGAGCAGTTCTTC. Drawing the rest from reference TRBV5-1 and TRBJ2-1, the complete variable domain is KAGVTQTPRYLIKTRGQQVTLSCSPISGHRSVSWYQQTPGQGLQFLFEYFSETQRNKGNFPGRFSGRQFSNSRSEMNVSTLELGDSALYLCASSLELAGGGRVEQFFGPGTRLTVL.

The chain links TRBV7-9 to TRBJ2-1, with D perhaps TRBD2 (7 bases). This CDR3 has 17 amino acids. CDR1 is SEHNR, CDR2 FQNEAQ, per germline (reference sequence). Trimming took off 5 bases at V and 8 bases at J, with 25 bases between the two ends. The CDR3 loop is CASSPGGGRLGGDEQFF. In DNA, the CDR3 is TGTGCCAGCAGCCCGGGGGGCGGGAGACTGGGGGGCGATGAGCAGTTCTTC.

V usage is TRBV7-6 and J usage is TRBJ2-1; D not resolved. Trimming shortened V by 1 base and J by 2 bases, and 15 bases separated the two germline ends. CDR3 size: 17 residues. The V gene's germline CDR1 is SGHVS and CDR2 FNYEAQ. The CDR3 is CASSLGAPRKPYNEQFF. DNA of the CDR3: TGTGCCAGCAGCTTAGGGGCGCCACGGAAGCCCTACAATGAGCAGTTCTTC. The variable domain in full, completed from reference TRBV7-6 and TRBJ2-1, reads GAGVSQSPRYKVTKRGQDVALRCDPISGHVSLYWYRQALGQGPEFLTYFNYEAQQDKSGLPNDRFSAERPEGSISTLTIQRTEQRDSAMYRCASSLGAPRKPYNEQFFGPGTRLTVL.

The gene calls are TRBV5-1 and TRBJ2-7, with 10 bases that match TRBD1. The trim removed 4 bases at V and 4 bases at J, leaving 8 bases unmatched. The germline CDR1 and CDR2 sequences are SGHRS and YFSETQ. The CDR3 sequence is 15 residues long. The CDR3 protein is CASSPRQGARYEQYF. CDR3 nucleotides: TGCGCCAGCAGCCCAAGACAGGGGGCGCGTTACGAGCAGTACTTC.

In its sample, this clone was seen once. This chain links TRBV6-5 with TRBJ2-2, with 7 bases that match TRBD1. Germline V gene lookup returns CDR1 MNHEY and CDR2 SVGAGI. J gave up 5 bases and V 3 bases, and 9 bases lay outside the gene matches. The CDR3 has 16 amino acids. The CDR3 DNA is TGTGCCAGCAGTTATGGTGGGACAGTAGCAACCGGGGAGCTGTTTTTT. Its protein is CASSYGGTVATGELFF.